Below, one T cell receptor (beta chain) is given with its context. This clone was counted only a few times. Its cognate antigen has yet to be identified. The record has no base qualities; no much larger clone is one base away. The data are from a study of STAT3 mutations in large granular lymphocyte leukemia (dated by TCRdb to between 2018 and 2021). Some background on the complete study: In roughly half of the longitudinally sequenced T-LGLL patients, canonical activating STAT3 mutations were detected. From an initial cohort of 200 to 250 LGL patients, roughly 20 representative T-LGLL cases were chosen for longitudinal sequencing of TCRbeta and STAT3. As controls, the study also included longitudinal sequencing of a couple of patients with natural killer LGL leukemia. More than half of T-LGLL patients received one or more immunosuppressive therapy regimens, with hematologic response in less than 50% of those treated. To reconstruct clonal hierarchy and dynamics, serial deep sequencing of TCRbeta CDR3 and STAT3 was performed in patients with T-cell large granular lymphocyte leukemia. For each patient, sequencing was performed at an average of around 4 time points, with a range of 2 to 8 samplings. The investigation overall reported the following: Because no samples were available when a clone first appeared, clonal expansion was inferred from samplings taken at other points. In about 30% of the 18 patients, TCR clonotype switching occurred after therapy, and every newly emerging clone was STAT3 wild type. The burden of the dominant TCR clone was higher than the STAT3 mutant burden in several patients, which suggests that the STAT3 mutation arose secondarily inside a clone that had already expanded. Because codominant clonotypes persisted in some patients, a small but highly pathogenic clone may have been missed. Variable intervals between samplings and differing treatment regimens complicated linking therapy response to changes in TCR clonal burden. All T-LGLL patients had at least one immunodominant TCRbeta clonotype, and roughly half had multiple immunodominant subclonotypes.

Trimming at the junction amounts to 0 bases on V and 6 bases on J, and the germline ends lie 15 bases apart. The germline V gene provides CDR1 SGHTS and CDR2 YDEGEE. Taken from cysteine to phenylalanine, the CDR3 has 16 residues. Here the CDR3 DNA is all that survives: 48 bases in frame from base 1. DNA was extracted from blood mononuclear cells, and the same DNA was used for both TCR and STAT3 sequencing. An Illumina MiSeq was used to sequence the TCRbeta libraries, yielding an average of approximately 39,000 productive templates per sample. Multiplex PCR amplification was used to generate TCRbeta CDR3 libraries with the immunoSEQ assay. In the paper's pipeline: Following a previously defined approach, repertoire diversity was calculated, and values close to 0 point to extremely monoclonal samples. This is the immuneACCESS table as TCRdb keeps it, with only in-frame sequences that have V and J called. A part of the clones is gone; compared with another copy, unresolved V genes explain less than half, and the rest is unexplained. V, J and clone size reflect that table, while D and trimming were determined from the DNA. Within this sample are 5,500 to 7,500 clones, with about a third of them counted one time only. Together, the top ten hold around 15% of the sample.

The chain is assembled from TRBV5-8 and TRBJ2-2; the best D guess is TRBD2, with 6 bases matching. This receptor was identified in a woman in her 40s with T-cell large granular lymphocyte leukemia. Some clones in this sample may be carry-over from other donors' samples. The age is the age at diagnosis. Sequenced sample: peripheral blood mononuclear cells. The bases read TGTGCCAGCAGCTTGGTTCCAGGCCGGAGGGCCGGGGAGCTGTTTTTT. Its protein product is CASSLVPGRRAGELFF.